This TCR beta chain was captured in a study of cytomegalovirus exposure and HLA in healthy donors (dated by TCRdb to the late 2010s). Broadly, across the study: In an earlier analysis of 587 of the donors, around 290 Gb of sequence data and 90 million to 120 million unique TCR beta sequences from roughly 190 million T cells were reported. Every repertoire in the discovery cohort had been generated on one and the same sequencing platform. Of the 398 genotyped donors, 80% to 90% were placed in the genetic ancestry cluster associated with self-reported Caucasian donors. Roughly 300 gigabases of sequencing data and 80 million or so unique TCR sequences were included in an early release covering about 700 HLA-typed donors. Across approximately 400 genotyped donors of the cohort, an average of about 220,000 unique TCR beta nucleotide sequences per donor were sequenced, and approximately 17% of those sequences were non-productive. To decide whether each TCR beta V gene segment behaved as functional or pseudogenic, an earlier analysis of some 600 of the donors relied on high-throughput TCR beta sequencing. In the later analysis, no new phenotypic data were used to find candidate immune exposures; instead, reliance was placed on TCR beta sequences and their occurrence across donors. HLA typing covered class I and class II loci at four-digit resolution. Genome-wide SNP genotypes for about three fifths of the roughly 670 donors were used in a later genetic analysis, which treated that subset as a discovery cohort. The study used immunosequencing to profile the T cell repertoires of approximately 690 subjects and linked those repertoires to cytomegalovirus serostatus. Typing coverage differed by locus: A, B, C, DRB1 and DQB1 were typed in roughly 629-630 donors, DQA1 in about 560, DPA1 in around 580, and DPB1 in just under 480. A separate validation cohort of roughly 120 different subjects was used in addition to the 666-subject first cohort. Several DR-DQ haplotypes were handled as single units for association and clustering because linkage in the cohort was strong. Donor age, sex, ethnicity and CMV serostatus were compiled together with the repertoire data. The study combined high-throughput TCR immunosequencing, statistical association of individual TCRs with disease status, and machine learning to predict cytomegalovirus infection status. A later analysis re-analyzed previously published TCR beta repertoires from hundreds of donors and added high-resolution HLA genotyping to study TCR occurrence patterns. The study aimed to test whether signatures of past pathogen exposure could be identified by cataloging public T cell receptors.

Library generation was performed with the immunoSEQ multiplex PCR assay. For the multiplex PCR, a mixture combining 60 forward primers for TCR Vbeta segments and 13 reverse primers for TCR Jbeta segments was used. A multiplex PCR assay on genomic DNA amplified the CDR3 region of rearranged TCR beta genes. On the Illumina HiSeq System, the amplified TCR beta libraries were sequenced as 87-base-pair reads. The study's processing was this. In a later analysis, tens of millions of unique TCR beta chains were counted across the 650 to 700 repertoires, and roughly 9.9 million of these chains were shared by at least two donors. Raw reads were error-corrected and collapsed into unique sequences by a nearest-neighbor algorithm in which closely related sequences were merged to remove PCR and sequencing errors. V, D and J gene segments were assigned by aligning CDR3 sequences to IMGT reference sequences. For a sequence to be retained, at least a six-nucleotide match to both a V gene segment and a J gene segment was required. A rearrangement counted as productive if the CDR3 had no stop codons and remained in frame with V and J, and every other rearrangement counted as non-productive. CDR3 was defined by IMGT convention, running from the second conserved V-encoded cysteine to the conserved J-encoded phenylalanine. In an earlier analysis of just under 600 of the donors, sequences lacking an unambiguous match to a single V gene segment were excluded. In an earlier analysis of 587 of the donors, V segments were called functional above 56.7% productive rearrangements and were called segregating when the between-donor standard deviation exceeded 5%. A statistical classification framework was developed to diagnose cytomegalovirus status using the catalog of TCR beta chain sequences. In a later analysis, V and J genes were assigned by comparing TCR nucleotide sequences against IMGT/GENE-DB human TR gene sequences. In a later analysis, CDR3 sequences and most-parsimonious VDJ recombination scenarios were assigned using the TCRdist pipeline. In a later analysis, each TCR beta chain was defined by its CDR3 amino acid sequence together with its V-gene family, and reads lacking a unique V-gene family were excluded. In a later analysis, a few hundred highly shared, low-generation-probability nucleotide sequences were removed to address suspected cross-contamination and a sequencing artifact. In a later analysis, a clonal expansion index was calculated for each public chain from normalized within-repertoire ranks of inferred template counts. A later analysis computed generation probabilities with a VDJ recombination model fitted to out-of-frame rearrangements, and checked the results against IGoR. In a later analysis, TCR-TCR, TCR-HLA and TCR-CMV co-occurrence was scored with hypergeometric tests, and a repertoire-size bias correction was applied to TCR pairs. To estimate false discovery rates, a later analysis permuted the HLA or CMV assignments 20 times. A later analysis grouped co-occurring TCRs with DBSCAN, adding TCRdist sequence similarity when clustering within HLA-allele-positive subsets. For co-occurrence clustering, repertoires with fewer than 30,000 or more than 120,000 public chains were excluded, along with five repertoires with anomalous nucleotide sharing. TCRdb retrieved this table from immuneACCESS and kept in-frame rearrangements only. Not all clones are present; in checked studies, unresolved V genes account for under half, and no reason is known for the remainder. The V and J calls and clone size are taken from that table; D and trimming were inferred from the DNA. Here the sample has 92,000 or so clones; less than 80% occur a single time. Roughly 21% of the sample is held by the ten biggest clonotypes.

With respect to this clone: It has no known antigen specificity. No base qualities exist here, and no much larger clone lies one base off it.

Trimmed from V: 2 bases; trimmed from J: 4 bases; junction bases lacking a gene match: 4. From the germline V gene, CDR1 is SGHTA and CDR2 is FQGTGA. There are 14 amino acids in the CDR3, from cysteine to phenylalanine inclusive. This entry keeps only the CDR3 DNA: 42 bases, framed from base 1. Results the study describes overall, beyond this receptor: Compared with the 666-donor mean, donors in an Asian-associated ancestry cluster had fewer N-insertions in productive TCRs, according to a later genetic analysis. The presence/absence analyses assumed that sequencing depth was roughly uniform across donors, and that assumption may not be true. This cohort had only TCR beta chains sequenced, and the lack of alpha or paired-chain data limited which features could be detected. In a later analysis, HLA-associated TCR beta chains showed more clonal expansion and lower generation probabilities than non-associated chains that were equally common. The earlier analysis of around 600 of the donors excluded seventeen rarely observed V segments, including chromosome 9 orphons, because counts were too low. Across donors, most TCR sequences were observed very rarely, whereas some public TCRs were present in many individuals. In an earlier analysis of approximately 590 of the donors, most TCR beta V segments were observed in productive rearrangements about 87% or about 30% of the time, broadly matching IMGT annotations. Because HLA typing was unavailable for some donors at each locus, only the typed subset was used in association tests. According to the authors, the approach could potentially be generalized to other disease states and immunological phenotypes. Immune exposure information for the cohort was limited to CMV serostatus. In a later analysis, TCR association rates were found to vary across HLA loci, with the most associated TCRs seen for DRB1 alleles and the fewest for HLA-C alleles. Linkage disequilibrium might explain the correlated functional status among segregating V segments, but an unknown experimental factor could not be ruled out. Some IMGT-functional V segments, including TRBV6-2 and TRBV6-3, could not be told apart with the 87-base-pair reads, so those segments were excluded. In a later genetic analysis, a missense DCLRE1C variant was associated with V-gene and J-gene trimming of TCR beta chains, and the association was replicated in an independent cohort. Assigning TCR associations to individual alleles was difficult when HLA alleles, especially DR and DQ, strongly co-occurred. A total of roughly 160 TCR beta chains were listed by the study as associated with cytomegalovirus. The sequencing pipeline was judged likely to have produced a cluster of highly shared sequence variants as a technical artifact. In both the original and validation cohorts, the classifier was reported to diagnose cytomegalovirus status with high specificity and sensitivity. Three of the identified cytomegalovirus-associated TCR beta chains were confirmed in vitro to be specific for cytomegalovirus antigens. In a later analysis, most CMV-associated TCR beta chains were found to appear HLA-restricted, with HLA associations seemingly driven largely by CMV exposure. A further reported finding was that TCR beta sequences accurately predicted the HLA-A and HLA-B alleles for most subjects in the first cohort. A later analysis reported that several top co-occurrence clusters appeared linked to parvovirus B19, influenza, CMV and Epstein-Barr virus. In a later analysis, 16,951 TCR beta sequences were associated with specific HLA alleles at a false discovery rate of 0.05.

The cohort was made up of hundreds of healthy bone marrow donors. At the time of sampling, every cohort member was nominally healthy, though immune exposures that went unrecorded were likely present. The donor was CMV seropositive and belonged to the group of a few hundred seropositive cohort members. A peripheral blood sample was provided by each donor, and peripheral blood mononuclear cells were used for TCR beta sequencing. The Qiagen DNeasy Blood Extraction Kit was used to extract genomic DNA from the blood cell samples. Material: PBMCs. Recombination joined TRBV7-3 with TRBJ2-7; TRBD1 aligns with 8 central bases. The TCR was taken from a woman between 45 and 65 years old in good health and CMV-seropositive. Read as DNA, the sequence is TGTGCCAGCAGCTTAGGACAGGGAGGATACGAGCAGTACTTC. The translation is CASSLGQGGYEQYF.